A few counts support the clone carrying this TCR beta chain. Assay used: immunoSEQ multiplex PCR; TCRdb lists only in-frame clones, some missing. The data hold tens of thousands of clones, with about 85% observed a single time. The sample originates from a study of T cell changes during pregnancy in multiple sclerosis. The CDR3 is 13 amino acids. Germline V gene data show CDR1 as LNHNV and CDR2 as YYDKDF (reference sequence). V lost 5 bases to trimming and J lost 8 bases; unmatched junction nucleotides: 6. The clonotype comes from a female donor in good health, enrolled as a control in a pregnancy study. The specimen comprised CD8+ T cells from peripheral blood mononuclear cells, sampled in the first trimester of pregnancy. This chain joins TRBV15 and TRBJ1-2; 9 nucleotides match TRBD1. CDR3 in DNA: TGTGCCACCAGCCTAGACAGGGGGGACGGCTACACCTTC. It yields the protein CATSLDRGDGYTF.